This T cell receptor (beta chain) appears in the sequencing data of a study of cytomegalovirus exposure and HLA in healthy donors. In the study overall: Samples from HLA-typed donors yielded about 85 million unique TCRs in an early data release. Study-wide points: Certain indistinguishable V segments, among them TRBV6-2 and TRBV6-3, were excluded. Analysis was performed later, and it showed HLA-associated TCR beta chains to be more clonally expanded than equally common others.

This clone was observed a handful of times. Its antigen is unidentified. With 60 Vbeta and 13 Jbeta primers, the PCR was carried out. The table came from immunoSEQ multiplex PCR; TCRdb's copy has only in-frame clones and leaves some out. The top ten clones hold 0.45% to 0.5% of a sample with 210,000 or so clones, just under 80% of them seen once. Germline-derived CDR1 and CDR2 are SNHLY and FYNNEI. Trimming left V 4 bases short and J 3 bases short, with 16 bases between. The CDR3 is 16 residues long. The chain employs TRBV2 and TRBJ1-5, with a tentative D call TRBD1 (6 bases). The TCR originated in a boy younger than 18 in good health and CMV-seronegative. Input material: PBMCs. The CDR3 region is CASSAQGRNPNQPQHF. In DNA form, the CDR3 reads TGTGCCAGCAGTGCACAGGGAAGAAACCCCAATCAGCCCCAGCATTTT. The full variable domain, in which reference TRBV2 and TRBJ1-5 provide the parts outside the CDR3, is EPEVTQTPSHQVTQMGQEVILRCVPISNHLYFYWYRQILGQKVEFLVSFYNNEISEKSEIFDDQFSVERPDGSNFTLKIRSTKLEDSAMYFCASSAQGRNPNQPQHFGDGTRLSIL.